This section outlines one T cell receptor (beta chain) sequence together with its context. The antigen is undetermined. Germline V CDR1 and CDR2: SGHAT, FQNNGV. V was pared by 4 bases and J by 0 bases, with 13 bases between. CDR3 length equals 16 residues. These data originate in a study of somatic mutations in cytotoxic T cells in rheumatoid arthritis. Generated by immunoSEQ multiplex PCR, the TCRdb table keeps only in-frame clones and is missing some. This sample has under 20,000 clones; about 80% occur once, and the top ten carry 25% to 30%. Study results and caveats: Statistically, CD8+ T-cell clonality was not significantly distinct between individuals with rheumatoid arthritis and age-matched healthy controls.

The V and J genes are TRBV11-2 and TRBJ1-3; a weak D match, TRBD1 (5 bases). This receptor was identified in an adult with rheumatoid arthritis. Sequenced input: CD8+ T cells sorted from blood. This CDR3 reads CASSYGAASSGNTIYF. The CDR3 DNA is TGTGCCAGCAGCTATGGGGCCGCCAGCTCTGGAAACACCATATATTTT. Variable domain in full (rest from reference TRBV11-2 and TRBJ1-3): EAGVAQSPRYKIIEKRQSVAFWCNPISGHATLYWYQQILGQGPKLLIQFQNNGVVDDSQLPKDRFSAERLKGVDSTLKIQPAKLEDSAVYLCASSYGAASSGNTIYFGEGSWLTVV.